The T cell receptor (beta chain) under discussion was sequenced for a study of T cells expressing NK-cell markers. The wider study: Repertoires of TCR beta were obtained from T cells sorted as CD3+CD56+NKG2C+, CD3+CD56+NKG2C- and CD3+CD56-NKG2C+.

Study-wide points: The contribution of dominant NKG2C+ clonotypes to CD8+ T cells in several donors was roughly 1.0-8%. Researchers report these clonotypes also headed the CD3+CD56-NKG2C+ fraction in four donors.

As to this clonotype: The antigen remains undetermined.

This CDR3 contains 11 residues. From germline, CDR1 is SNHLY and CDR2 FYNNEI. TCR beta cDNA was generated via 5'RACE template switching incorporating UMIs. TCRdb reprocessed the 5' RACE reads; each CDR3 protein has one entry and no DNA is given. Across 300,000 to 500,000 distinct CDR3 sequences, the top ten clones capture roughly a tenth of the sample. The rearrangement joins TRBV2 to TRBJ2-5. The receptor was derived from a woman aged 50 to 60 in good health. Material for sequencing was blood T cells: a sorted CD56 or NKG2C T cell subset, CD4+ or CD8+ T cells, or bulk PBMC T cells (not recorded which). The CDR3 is CASSGVETQYF.